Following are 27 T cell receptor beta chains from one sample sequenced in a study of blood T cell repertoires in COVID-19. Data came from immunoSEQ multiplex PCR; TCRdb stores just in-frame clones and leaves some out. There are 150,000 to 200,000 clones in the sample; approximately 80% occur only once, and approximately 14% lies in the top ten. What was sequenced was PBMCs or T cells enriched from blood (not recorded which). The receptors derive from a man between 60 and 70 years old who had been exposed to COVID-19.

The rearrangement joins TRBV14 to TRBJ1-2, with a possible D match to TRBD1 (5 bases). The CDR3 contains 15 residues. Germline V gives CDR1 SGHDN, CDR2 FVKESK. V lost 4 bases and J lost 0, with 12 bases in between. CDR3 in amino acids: CASSPLDIPNYGYTF. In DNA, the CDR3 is TGTGCCAGCAGCCCCCTGGACATTCCTAACTATGGCTACACCTTC.

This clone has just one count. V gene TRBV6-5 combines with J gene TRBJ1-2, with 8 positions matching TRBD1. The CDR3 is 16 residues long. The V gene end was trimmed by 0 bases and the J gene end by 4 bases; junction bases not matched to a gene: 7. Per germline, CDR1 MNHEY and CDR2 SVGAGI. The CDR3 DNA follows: TGTGCCAGCAGTTACTCGACGGCAGGGGGCGCCTATGGCTACACCTTC. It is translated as CASSYSTAGGAYGYTF.

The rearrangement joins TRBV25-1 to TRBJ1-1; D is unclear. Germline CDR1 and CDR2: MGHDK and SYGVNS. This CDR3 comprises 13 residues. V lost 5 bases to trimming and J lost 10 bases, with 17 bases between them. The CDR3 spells CASSRTGNSLAFF. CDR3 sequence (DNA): TGTGCCAGCAGTAGGACCGGGAATTCACTAGCTTTCTTT.

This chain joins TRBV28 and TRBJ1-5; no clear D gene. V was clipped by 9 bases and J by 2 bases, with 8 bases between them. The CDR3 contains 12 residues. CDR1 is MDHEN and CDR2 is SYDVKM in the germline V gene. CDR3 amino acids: CASSGGNQPQHF. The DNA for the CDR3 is TGTGCCAGTTCCGGGGGCAATCAGCCCCAGCATTTT.

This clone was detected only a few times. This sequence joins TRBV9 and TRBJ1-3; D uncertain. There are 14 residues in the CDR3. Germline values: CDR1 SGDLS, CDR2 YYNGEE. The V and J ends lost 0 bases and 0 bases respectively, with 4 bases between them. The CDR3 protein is CASSVESSGNTIYF. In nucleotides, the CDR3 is TGTGCCAGCAGCGTAGAGAGCTCTGGAAACACCATATATTTT.

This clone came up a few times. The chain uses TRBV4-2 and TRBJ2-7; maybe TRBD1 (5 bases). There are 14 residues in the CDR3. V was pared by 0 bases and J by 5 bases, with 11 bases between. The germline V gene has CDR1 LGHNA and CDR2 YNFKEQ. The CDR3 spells CASSQDADRDEQYF. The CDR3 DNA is TGTGCCAGCAGCCAAGACGCCGACAGAGACGAGCAGTACTTC.

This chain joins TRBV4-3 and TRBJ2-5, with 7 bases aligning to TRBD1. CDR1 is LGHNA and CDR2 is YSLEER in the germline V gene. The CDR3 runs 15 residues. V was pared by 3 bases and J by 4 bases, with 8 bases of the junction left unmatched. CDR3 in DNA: TGCGCCAGCAGCCAGACAGGGTACGCATCAGAGACCCAGTACTTC. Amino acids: CASSQTGYASETQYF.

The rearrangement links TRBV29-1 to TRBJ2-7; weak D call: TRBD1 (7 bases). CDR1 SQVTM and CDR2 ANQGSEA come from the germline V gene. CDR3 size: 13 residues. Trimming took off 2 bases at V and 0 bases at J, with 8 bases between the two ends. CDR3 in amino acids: CSVEQGGSYEQYF. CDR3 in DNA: TGCAGCGTTGAACAGGGGGGCTCCTACGAGCAGTACTTC.

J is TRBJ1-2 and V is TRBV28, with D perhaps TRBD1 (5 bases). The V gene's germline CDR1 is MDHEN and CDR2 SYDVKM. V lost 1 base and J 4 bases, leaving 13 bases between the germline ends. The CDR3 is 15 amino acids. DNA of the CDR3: TGTGCCAGCAGTTTATTGTTTGGAGGGGTCTATGGCTACACCTTC. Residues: CASSLLFGGVYGYTF.

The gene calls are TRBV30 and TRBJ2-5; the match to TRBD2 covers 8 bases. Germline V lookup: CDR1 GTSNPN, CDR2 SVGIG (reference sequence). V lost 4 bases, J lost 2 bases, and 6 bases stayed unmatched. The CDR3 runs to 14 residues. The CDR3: CAWNPLAVQETQYF. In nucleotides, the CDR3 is TGTGCCTGGAACCCACTAGCGGTGCAAGAGACCCAGTACTTC. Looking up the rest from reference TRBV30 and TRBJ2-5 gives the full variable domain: SQTIHQWPATLVQPVGSPLSLECTVEGTSNPNLYWYRQAAGRGLQLLFYSVGIGQISSEVPQNLSASRPQDRQFILSSKKLLLSDSGFYLCAWNPLAVQETQYFGPGTRLLVL.

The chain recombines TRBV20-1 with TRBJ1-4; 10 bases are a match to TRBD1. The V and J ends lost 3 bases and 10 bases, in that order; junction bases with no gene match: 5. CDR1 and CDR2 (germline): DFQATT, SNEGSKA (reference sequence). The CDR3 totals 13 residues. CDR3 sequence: CSASPRTGGKLFF. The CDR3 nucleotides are TGCAGTGCTAGTCCTAGGACAGGGGGAAAACTGTTTTTT.

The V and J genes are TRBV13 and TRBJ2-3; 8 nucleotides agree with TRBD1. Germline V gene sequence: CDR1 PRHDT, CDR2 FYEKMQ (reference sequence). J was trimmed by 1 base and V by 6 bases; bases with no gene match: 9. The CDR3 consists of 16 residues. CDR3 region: CASRNPGTGRTDTQYF. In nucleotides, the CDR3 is TGTGCCAGCAGGAATCCAGGGACAGGTCGCACAGATACGCAGTATTTT. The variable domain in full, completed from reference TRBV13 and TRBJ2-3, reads AAGVIQSPRHLIKEKRETATLKCYPIPRHDTVYWYQQGPGQDPQFLISFYEKMQSDKGSIPDRFSAQQFSDYHSELNMSSLELGDSALYFCASRNPGTGRTDTQYFGPGTRLTVL.

The CDR3 DNA follows: TGTGCCAGCAGCTTAAACAGCGGGAGGAACGCTGAGCAGTTCTTC. It yields the protein CASSLNSGRNAEQFF. This chain joins TRBV13 and TRBJ2-1; 9 nucleotides match TRBD2. With 2 bases clipped from V and 9 bases from J, the junction kept 8 bases outside the gene matches. The CDR3 length is 15 residues. CDR1 and CDR2 from the germline V gene are PRHDT and FYEKMQ (reference sequence).

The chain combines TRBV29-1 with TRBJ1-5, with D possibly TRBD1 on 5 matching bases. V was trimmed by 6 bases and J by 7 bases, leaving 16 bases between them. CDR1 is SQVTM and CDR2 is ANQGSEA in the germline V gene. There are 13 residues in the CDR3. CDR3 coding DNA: TGCAGCGTATACGACGGGGGGTCCCAGCCCCAGCATTTT. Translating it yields CSVYDGGSQPQHF.

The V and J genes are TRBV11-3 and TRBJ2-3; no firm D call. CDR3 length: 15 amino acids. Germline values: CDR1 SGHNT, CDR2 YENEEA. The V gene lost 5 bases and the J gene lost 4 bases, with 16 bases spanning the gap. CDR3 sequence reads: CASSTKPLSPDTQYF. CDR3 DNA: TGTGCCAGCAGCACCAAGCCCCTTAGCCCAGATACGCAGTATTTT.

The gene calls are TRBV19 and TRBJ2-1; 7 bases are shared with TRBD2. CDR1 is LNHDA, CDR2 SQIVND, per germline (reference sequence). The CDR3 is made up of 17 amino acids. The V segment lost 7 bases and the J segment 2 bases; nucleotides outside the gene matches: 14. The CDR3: CASNPGLDTSPYNEQFF. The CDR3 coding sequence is TGTGCCAGTAACCCCGGACTAGACACTTCTCCCTACAATGAGCAGTTCTTC. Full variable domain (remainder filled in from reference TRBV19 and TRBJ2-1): DGGITQSPKYLFRKEGQNVTLSCEQNLNHDAMYWYRQDPGQGLRLIYYSQIVNDFQKGDIAEGYSVSREKKESFPLTVTSAQKNPTAFYLCASNPGLDTSPYNEQFFGPGTRLTVL.

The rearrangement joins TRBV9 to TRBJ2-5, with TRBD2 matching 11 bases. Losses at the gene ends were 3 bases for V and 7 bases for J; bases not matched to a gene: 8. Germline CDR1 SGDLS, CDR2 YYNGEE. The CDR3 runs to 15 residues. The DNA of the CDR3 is TGTGCCAGCAGCGCGGGAGTAGCGGGAGGGGGGACCCAGTACTTC. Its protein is CASSAGVAGGGTQYF.

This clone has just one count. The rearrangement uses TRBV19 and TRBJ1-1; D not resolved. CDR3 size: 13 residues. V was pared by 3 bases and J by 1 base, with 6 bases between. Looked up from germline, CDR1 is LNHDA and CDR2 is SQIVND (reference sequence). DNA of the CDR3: TGTGCCAGTAGTATGGGGAGGAACACTGAAGCTTTCTTT. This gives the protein CASSMGRNTEAFF.

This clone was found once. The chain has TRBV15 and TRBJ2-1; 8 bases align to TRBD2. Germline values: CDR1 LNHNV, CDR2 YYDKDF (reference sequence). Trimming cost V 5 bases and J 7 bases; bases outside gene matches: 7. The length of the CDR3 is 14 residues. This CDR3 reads CATSAPSGWNEQFF. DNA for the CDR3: TGTGCCACCAGCGCCCCTAGCGGGTGGAATGAGCAGTTCTTC. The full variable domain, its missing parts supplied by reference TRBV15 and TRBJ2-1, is DAMVIQNPRYQVTQFGKPVTLSCSQTLNHNVMYWYQQKSSQAPKLLFHYYDKDFNNEADTPDNFQSRRPNTSFCFLDIRSPGLGDTAMYLCATSAPSGWNEQFFGPGTRLTVL.

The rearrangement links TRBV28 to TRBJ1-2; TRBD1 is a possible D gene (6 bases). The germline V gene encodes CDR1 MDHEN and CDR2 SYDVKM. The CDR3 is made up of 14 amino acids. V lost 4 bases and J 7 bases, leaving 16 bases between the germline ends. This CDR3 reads CASSSDSGWRGYTF. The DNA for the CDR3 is TGTGCCAGCAGTTCGGACAGCGGATGGCGTGGCTACACCTTC.

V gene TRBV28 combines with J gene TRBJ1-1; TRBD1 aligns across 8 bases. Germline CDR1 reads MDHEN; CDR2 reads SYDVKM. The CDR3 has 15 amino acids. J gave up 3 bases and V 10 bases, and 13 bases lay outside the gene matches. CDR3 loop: CATVSRGRGHTEAFF. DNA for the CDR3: TGTGCCACCGTAAGCCGGGGCAGGGGGCACACTGAAGCTTTCTTT.

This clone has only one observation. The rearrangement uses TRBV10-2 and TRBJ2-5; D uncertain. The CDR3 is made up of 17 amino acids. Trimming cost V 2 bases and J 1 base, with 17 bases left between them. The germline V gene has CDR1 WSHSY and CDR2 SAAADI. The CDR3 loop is CASSETNSPAVQETQYF. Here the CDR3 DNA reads TGCGCCAGCAGTGAGACTAATAGCCCGGCGGTCCAAGAGACCCAGTACTTC.

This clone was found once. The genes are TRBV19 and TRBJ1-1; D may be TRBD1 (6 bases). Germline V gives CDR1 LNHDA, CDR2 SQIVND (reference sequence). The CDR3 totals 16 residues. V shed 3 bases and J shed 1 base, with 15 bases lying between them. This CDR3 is CASSIGQSRWNTEAFF. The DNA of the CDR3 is TGTGCCAGTAGTATCGGACAGAGTCGATGGAACACTGAAGCTTTCTTT. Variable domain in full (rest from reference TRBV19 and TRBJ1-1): DGGITQSPKYLFRKEGQNVTLSCEQNLNHDAMYWYRQDPGQGLRLIYYSQIVNDFQKGDIAEGYSVSREKKESFPLTVTSAQKNPTAFYLCASSIGQSRWNTEAFFGQGTRLTVV.

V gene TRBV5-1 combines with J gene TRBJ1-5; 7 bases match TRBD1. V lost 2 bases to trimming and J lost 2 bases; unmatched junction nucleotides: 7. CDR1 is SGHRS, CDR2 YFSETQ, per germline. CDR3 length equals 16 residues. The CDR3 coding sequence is TGCGCCAGCAGCTTCGTCGCAACAGGGGGCAATCAGCCCCAGCATTTT. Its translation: CASSFVATGGNQPQHF.

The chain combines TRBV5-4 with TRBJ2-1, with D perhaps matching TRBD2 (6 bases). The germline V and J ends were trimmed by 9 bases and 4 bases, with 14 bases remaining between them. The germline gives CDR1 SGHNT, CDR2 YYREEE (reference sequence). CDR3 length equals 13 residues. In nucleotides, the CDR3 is TGTGCCACCGCGGAGGGTGCATACAATGAGCAGTTCTTC. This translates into CATAEGAYNEQFF.

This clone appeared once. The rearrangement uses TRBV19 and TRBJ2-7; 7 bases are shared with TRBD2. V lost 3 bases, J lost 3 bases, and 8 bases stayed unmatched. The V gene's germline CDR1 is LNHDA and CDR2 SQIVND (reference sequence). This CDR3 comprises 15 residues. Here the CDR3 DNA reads TGTGCCAGTAGTATGGGCGGGACTACCGACTACGAGCAGTACTTC. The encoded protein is CASSMGGTTDYEQYF.

CDR3 nucleotide sequence: TGCGCCAGCAGCCAAGAGGGACTAGCGGGATTAACAGAGACCCAGTACTTC. Translation: CASSQEGLAGLTETQYF. The chain employs TRBV4-1 and TRBJ2-5; TRBD2 matches at 13 bases. The CDR3 runs 17 residues. J gave up 4 bases and V 0 bases, and 5 bases lay outside the gene matches. Germline lookup yields CDR1 MGHRA and CDR2 YSYEKL.